This T cell receptor (beta chain) was found in a study of patients and donors after allogeneic stem cell transplantation. MiXCR, applied by TCRdb to the RT-PCR reads, yields one record per CDR3 protein. This table has 70,000 to 100,000 distinct CDR3 sequences, around 5% appearing once. This clonotype was counted many times. The receptor was derived from a human donor who was either an allogeneic HSCT recipient or a stem cell or donor lymphocyte infusion donor (not recorded which). It is not recorded whose cells these are; they may come from a transplant donor. Sequenced input: blood, either unsorted or a sorted T cell fraction (not recorded which).

CDR3 protein: CASSRASGAGDESYNEQFF. CDR3 in DNA: TGTGCCAGCAGCCGAGCCTCGGGGGCGGGAGATGAATCCTACAATGAGCAGTTCTTC. The rearrangement joins TRBV7-6 to TRBJ2-1, with D perhaps matching TRBD2 (7 bases). CDR3 length: 19 amino acids. Germline CDR1 and CDR2: SGHVS and FNYEAQ. The V end was cut by 5 bases, the J end by 1 base, with 24 bases between. Full variable domain (rest looked up from reference TRBV7-6 and TRBJ2-1): GAGVSQSPRYKVTKRGQDVALRCDPISGHVSLYWYRQALGQGPEFLTYFNYEAQQDKSGLPNDRFSAERPEGSISTLTIQRTEQRDSAMYRCASSRASGAGDESYNEQFFGPGTRLTVL.